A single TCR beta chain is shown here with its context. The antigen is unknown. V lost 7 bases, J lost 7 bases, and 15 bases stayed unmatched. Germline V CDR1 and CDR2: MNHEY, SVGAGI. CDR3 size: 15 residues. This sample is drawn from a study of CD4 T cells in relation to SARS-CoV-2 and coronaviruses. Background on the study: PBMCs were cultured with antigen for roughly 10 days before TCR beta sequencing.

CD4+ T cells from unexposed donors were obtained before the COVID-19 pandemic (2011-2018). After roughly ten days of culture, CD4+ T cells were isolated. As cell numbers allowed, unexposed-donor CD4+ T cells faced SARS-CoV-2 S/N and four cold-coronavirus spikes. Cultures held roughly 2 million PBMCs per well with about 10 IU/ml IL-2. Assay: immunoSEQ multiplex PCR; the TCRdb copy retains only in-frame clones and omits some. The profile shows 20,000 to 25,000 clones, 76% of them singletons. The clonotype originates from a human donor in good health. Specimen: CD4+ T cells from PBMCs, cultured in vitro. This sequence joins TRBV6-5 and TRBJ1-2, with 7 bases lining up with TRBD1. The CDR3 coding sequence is TGTGCCAGCAAGAAGGGTCGGACAGGTTCCTTTGGCTACACCTTC. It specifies CASKKGRTGSFGYTF.